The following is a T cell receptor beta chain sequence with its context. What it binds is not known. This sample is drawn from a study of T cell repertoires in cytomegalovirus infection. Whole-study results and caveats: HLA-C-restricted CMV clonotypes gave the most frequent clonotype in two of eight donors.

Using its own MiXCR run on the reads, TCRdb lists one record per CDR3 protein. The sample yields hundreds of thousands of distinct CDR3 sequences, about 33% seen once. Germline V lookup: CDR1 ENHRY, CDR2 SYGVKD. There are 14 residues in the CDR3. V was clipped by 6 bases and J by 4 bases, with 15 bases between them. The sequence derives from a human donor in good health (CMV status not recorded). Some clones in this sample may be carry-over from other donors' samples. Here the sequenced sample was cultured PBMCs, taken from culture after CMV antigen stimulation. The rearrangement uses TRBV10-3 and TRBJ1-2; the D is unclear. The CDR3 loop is CAIRTRTFGYGYTF. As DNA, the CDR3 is TGTGCCATCAGGACCCGTACGTTTGGCTATGGCTACACCTTC.